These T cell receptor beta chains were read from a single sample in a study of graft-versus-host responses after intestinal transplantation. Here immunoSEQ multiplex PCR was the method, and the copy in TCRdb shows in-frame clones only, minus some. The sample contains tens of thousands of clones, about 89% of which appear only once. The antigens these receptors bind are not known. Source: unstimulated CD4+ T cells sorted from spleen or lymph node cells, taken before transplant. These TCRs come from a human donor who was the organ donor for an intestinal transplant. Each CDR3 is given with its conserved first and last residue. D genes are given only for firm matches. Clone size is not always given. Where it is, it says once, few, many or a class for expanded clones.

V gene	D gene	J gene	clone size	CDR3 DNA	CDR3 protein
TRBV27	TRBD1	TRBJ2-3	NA	TGTGCCAGCACCCCGACAGGGGTGACCACAGATACGCAGTATTTT	CASTPTGVTTDTQYF
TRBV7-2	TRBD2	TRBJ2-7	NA	TGTGCCAGCAGCTTAGTAGCGGGAGTCGAGCAGTACTTC	CASSLVAGVEQYF
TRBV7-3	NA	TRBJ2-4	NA	TGTGCCAGCAGCCTAACCCCCATAGGGGGCAAAAACATTCAGTACTTC	CASSLTPIGGKNIQYF
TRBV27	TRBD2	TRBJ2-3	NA	TGTGCCAGCAGTTTGGGACTAGCGGGATCAGATACGCAGTATTTT	CASSLGLAGSDTQYF
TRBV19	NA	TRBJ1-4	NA	TGTGCCAGTAGTTTAAGACAGCTAACTAATGAAAAACTGTTTTTT	CASSLRQLTNEKLFF
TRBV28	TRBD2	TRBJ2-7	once	TGTGCCAGCAGTCTCCCTAGCGGGAGTTTTTACGAGCAGTACTTC	CASSLPSGSFYEQYF
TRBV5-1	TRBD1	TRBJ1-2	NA	TGCGCCAGCAGGGACAGGGAGCGGGGTAACTATGGCTACACCTTC	CASRDRERGNYGYTF
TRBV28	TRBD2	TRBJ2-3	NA	TGTGCCAGCAGTTCTAGCGGGAGCAAAACAGATACGCAGTATTTT	CASSSSGSKTDTQYF
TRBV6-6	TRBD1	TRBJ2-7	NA	TGTGCCAGCAGGTCCGGGGACAGGACCTACGAGCAGTACTTC	CASRSGDRTYEQYF
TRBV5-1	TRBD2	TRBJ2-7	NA	TGCGCCAGCAGCTTGAGAGCGGGAGTGAGGAACGAGCAGTACTTC	CASSLRAGVRNEQYF
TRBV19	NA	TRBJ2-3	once	TGTGCCAGTAGTTTTACCGGGTCGTCAGATACGCAGTATTTT	CASSFTGSSDTQYF
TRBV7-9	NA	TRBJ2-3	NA	TGTGCCAGCAGCTTAGCGTTTGGGGGGTCCACGCAGTATTTT	CASSLAFGGSTQYF
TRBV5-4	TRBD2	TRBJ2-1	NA	TGTGCCAGCAGCTTGACTAGCGGGAGAAATGAGCAGTTCTTC	CASSLTSGRNEQFF
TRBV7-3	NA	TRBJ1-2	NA	TGTGCCAGCAGCTCCCGGGAGGAAAGTAACTATGGCTACACCTTC	CASSSREESNYGYTF
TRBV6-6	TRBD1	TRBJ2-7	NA	TGTGCCAGCGGGACAGGGTCCTACGAGCAGTACTTC	CASGTGSYEQYF
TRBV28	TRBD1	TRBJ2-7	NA	TGTGCCAGCAGCCCCCGGGACAGACCTCCTTACGAGCAGTACTTC	CASSPRDRPPYEQYF
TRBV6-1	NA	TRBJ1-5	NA	TGTGCCAGCAATGAAGGAAATGGGCGAGGGCAGCCCCAGCATTTT	CASNEGNGRGQPQHF
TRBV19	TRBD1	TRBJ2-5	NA	TGTGCCAGTAGCCCCTACCTCGGGACAGACCAAGAGACCCAGTACTTC	CASSPYLGTDQETQYF
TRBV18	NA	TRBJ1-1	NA	TGTGCCAGCTCACCACCGCTCAGAGACAGGCTCCCACCGGGAAACACTGAAGCTTTCTTT	CASSPPLRDRLPPGNTEAFF
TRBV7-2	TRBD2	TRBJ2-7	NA	TGTGCCAGCAGCTTAGTACCAGCGGGAGGCTACGAGCAGTACTTC	CASSLVPAGGYEQYF
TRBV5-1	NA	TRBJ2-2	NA	TGCGCCAGCAGCTTGGGAGGGTCGGACACCGGGGAGCTGTTTTTT	CASSLGGSDTGELFF
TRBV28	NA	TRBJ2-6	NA	TGTGCCAGCAGTTTATTTTTACAAGTCTCTGGGGCCAACGTCCTGACTTTC	CASSLFLQVSGANVLTF
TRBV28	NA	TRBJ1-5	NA	TGTGCCAGCAGTGAGGGGGTTTGGCAGCCCCAGCATTTT	CASSEGVWQPQHF
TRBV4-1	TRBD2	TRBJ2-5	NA	TGCGCCAGCAGCCAAGATGAGGTATCTAGCGGGACCCAGTACTTC	CASSQDEVSSGTQYF
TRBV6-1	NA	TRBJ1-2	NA	TGTGCCAGCAGTGAAGTAATGGGCCAATATGGCTACACCTTC	CASSEVMGQYGYTF
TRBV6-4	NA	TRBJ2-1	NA	TGTGCCAGCAGTGAGTTAGCGGAGGGGCACAATGAGCAGTTCTTC	CASSELAEGHNEQFF
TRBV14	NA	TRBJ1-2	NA	TGTGCCAGCAGCCAATATCAAGGAGCAGGAGGTGGCTACACCTTC	CASSQYQGAGGGYTF
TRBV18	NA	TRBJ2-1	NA	TGTGCCAGCTCCGACGGGGTACGGGAGAAAGTAGAGCAGTTCTTC	CASSDGVREKVEQFF